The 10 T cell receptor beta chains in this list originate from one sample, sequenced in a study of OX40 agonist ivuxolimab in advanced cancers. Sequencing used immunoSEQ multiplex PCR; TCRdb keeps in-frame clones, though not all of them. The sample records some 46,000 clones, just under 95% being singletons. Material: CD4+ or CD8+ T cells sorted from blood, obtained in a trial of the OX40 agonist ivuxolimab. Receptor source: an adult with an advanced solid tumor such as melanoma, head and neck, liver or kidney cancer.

The CDR3 sequence is CASSVGVGTSGYNEQFF. CDR3 nucleotides: TGTGCCAGCAGCGTAGGAGTGGGGACTAGCGGCTACAATGAGCAGTTCTTC. The rearrangement joins TRBV9 to TRBJ2-1, with 11 bases lining up with TRBD2. CDR3 size: 17 residues. V was pared by 0 bases and J by 3 bases, with 5 bases of the junction left unmatched. Germline lookup yields CDR1 SGDLS and CDR2 YYNGEE. Supplemented by reference TRBV9 and TRBJ2-1, the full variable domain reads DSGVTQTPKHLITATGQRVTLRCSPRSGDLSVYWYQQSLDQGLQFLIQYYNGEERAKGNILERFSAQQFPDLHSELNLSSLELGDSALYFCASSVGVGTSGYNEQFFGPGTRLTVL.

CDR3 amino acids: CASSPGTGSTEKLFF. For the CDR3, the DNA is TGTGCCAGCAGCCCTGGGACAGGGAGTACGGAAAAACTGTTTTTT. This chain uses TRBV5-6 with TRBJ1-4; 9 nucleotides line up with TRBD1. The CDR3 length is 15 residues. Germline lookup yields CDR1 SGHDT and CDR2 YYEEEE. The V segment lost 4 bases and the J segment 8 bases; nucleotides outside the gene matches: 9.

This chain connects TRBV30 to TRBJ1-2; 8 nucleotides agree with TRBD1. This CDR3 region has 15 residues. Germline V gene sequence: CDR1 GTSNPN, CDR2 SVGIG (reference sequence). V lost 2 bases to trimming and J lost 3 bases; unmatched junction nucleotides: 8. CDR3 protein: CAWSPGTGAHYGYTF. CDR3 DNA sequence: TGTGCCTGGAGTCCCGGGACAGGAGCCCACTATGGCTACACCTTC.

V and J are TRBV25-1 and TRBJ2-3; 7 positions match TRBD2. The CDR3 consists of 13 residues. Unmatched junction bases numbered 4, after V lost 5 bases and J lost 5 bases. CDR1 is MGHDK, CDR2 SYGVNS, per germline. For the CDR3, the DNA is TGTGCCAGCAGTCTGGGGGGGATAGATACGCAGTATTTT. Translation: CASSLGGIDTQYF. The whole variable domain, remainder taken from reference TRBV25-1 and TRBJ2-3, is EADIYQTPRYLVIGTGKKITLECSQTMGHDKMYWYQQDPGMELHLIHYSYGVNSTEKGDLSSESTVSRIRTEHFPLTLESARPSHTSQYLCASSLGGIDTQYFGPGTRLTVL.

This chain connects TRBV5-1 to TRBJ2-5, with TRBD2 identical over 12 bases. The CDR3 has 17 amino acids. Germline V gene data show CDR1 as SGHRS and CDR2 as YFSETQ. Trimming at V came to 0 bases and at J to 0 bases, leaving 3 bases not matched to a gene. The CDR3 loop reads CASSLGTSGTDQETQYF. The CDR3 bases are TGCGCCAGCAGCTTGGGGACTAGCGGGACTGACCAAGAGACCCAGTACTTC.

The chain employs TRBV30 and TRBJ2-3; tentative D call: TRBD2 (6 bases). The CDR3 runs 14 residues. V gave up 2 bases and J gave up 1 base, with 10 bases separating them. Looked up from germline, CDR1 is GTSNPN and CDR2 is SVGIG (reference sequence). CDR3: CAWSLSSGTDTQYF. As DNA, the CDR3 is TGTGCCTGGAGTCTTTCTAGCGGCACAGATACGCAGTATTTT.

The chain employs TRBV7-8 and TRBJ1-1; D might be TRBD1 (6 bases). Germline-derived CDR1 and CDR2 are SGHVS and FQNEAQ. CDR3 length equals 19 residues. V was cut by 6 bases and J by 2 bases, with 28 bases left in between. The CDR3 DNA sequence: TGTGCCAGCAGACCCGGTGCCCCCGGGACACTAAGATTTAACACTGAAGCTTTCTTT. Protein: CASRPGAPGTLRFNTEAFF.

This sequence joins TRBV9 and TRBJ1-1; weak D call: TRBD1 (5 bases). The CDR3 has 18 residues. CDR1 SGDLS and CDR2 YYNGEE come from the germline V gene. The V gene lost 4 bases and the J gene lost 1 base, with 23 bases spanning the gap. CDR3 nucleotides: TGTGCCAGCAGCTCCCGGGACCCTACGTTTTCAGGGAACACTGAAGCTTTCTTT. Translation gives CASSSRDPTFSGNTEAFF.

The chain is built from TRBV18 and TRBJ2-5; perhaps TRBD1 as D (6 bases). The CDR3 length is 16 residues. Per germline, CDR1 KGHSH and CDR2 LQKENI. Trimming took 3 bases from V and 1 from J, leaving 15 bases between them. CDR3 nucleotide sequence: TGTGCCAGCTCACCCCCCCAAGGACAGCTCCAAGAGACCCAGTACTTC. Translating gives CASSPPQGQLQETQYF.

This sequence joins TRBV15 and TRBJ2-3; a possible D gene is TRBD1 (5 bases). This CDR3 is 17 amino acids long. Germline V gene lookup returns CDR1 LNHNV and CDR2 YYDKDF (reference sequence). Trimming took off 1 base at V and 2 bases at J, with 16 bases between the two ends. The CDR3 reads CATSRGGAVIHTDTQYF. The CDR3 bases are TGTGCCACCAGCAGAGGGGGCGCTGTTATCCACACAGATACGCAGTATTTT.